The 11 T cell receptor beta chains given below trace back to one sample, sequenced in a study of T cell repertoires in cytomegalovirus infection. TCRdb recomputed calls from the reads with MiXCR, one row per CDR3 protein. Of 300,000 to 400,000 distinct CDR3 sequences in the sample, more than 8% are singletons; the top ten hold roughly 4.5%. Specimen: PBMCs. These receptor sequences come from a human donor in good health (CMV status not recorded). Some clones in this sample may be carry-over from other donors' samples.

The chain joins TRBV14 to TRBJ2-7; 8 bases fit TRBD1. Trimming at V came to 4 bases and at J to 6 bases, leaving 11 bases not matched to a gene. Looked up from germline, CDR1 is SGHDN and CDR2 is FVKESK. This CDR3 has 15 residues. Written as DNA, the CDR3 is TGTGCCAGCAGCCCTCCTGGACAGGGCCTTTCCGAGCAGTACTTC. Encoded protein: CASSPPGQGLSEQYF.

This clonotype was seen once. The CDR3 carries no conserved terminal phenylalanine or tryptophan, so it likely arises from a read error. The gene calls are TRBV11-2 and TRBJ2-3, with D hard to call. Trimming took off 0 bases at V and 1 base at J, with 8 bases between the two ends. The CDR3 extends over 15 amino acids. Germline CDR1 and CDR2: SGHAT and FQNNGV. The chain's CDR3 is CASSLERARTDTQYL. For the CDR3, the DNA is TGTGCCAGCAGCTTAGAACGTGCCCGCACAGATACGCAGTATCTT.

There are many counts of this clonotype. The CDR3 loop reads CASARLAGNYNEQFF. CDR3 sequence (DNA): TGTGCCAGCGCTAGACTAGCGGGGAATTACAATGAGCAGTTCTTC. J is TRBJ2-1 and V is TRBV19; 11 bases agree with TRBD2. The germline gives CDR1 LNHDA, CDR2 SQIVND (reference sequence). The junction had 8 bases not matched to a gene; V was cut back by 9 bases and J by 4 bases. The CDR3 totals 15 residues. The whole variable domain, filled in from reference TRBV19 and TRBJ2-1, reads DGGITQSPKYLFRKEGQNVTLSCEQNLNHDAMYWYRQDPGQGLRLIYYSQIVNDFQKGDIAEGYSVSREKKESFPLTVTSAQKNPTAFYLCASARLAGNYNEQFFGPGTRLTVL.

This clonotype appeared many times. The CDR3 sequence: CASSLGLAGSYEQYF. The CDR3 bases are TGTGCCAGCAGCCTGGGACTAGCGGGCTCCTACGAGCAGTACTTC. The V call is TRBV5-4, the J call TRBJ2-7; 12 bases line up with TRBD2. V gave up 4 bases and J gave up 0 bases; unmatched junction bases: 2. The CDR3 spans 15 residues. CDR1 is SGHNT and CDR2 is YYREEE in the germline V gene (reference sequence).

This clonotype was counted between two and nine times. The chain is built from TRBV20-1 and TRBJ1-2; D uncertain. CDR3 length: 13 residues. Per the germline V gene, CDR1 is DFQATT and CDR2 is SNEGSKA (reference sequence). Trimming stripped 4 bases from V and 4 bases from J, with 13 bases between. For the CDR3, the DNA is TGCAGTGCTACCCTAGGAGGCAGCTATGGCTACACCTTC. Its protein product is CSATLGGSYGYTF.

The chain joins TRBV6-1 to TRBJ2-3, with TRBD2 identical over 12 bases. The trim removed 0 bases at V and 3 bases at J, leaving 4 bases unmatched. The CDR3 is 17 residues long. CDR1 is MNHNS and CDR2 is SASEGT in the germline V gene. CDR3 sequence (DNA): TGTGCCAGCAGTGAAGCCAAGACTAGCGGGGGAACAGATACGCAGTATTTT. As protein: CASSEAKTSGGTDTQYF.

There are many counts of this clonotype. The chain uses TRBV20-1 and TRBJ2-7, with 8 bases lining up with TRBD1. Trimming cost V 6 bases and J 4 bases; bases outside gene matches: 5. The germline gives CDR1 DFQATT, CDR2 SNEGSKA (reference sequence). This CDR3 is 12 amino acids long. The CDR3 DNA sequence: TGCAGTGCGAGGACAGGGATATACGAGCAGTACTTC. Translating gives CSARTGIYEQYF.

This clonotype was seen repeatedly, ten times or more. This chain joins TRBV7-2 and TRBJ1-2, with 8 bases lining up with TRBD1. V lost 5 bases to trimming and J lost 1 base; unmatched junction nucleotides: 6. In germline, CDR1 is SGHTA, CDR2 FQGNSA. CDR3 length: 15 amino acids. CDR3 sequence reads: CASSPQTGVNYGYTF. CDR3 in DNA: TGTGCCAGCAGCCCCCAGACAGGGGTTAACTATGGCTACACCTTC.

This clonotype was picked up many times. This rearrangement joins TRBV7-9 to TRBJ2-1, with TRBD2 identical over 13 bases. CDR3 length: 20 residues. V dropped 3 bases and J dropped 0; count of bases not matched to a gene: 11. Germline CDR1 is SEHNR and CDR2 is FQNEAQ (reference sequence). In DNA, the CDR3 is TGTGCCAGCAGCTTCCTGACTAGCGGGAGGTCCTCGAGCTCCTACAATGAGCAGTTCTTC. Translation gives CASSFLTSGRSSSSYNEQFF.

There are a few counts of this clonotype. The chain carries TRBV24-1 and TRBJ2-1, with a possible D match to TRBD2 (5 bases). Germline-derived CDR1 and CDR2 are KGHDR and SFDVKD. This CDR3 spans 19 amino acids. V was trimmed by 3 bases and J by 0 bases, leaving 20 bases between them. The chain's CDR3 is CATSDPSFLTEGSYNEQFF. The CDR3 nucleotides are TGTGCCACCAGTGATCCCTCTTTTCTTACTGAGGGCTCCTACAATGAGCAGTTCTTC.

CDR3 residues: CASSLGGGVGETQYF. For the CDR3, the DNA is TGTGCCAGCAGCTTAGGAGGGGGCGTGGGGGAGACCCAGTACTTC. This rearrangement joins TRBV7-3 to TRBJ2-5; TRBD1 is a possible D gene (7 bases). V gave up 2 bases and J gave up 5 bases, with 15 bases separating them. CDR1 SGHTA and CDR2 FQGTGA come from the germline V gene. This CDR3 is built from 15 residues.